These 26 T cell receptor beta chains were sequenced from one sample in a study of CD8 T cells in ankylosing spondylitis. Each CDR3 protein is one row after TCRdb ran MiXCR on the 5' RACE reads. The top ten clones hold 6% to 7.5% of a sample with 200,000 to 300,000 distinct CDR3 sequences, roughly 10% of them seen once. Material for sequencing was blood, either unsorted or a sorted T cell fraction (not recorded which). Receptors originate from a male donor with ankylosing spondylitis or in good health (not recorded which).

This clonotype showed up many times. This rearrangement joins TRBV9 to TRBJ2-7; 7 bases align to TRBD1. Per germline, CDR1 SGDLS and CDR2 YYNGEE. The CDR3 consists of 13 residues. V dropped 0 bases and J dropped 4; count of bases not matched to a gene: 1. CDR3 DNA: TGTGCCAGCAGCGTAGGGGGACAGTACGAGCAGTACTTC. Residues: CASSVGGQYEQYF.

In its sample, this clonotype was seen many times. V and J are TRBV4-1 and TRBJ1-1, with D hard to call. Germline CDR1 MGHRA, CDR2 YSYEKL. This CDR3 is 16 amino acids long. With 0 bases removed from V and 1 base from J, the gap between germline ends came to 12 bases. CDR3 nucleotide sequence: TGCGCCAGCAGCCAAGATGGGAGACGGGAGAACACTGAAGCTTTCTTT. Translation gives CASSQDGRRENTEAFF.

The sample holds many counts of this clonotype. The V call is TRBV12-3 or TRBV12-4, the J call TRBJ2-3; the D call may be TRBD1 or TRBD2 (6 bases each). This CDR3 region has 15 residues. V was shortened by 7 bases and J by 7 bases, with 21 bases between the two germline ends. CDR3 nucleotide sequence: TGTGCCAGCACCAGGGGACTGGAGATGATGTATACGCAGTATTTT. Its protein is CASTRGLEMMYTQYF.

There are many counts of this clonotype. The chain joins TRBV10-3 to TRBJ2-7, with 8 bases lining up with TRBD2. The CDR3 contains 13 residues. Germline V CDR1 and CDR2: ENHRY, SYGVKD. The V gene end was trimmed by 7 bases and the J gene end by 7 bases; junction bases not matched to a gene: 9. CDR3 loop: CAIKESGRGEQYF. CDR3 DNA sequence: TGTGCCATCAAAGAGTCCGGGAGGGGAGAGCAGTACTTC.

CDR3: CASSPPTGISYEQYF. The CDR3 DNA reads as TGTGCCAGCAGCCCGCCAACAGGGATCTCCTACGAGCAGTACTTC. The rearrangement joins TRBV7-2 to TRBJ2-7, with D possibly matching TRBD1 (6 bases). Germline loops: CDR1 SGHTA, CDR2 FQGNSA. Trimming took 5 bases from V and 0 from J, leaving 14 bases between them. CDR3 length: 15 amino acids.

This clonotype showed up many times. J is TRBJ2-2 and V is TRBV7-8, with 10 bases matching TRBD2. The V and J ends lost 4 bases and 6 bases, in that order; junction bases with no gene match: 2. Germline V gene lookup returns CDR1 SGHVS and CDR2 FQNEAQ. The CDR3 is made up of 14 amino acids. CDR3 protein: CASSWSGRAGELFF. Written as DNA, the CDR3 is TGTGCCAGCAGCTGGAGCGGGAGGGCCGGGGAGCTGTTTTTT.

This chain joins TRBV7-8 and TRBJ2-7; tentative D call: TRBD2 (5 bases). With 3 bases removed from V and 0 bases from J, the gap between germline ends came to 12 bases. The germline V gene encodes CDR1 SGHVS and CDR2 FQNEAQ. The CDR3 is 15 amino acids. CDR3 region: CASSLGVSLSYEQYF. CDR3 bases: TGTGCCAGCAGCTTGGGAGTTTCCCTCTCCTACGAGCAGTACTTC. Drawing the rest from reference TRBV7-8 and TRBJ2-7, the complete variable domain is GAGVSQSPRYKVAKRGQDVALRCDPISGHVSLFWYQQALGQGPEFLTYFQNEAQLDKSGLPSDRFFAERPEGSVSTLKIQRTQQEDSAVYLCASSLGVSLSYEQYFGPGTRLTVT.

This clonotype was seen ten or more times. The rearrangement uses TRBV2 and TRBJ2-1, with TRBD2 matching 11 bases. V lost 6 bases to trimming and J lost 4 bases; unmatched junction nucleotides: 11. This CDR3 has 17 residues. Per germline, CDR1 SNHLY and CDR2 FYNNEI. The CDR3 coding sequence is TGTGCCAGCAGCCGAGGCGCTAGCGGGAGGAGATACAATGAGCAGTTCTTC. It encodes CASSRGASGRRYNEQFF.

This clonotype turned up a few times. V usage is TRBV5-1 and J usage is TRBJ2-6, with D perhaps matching TRBD1 (5 bases). Germline assignment: CDR1 SGHRS and CDR2 YFSETQ. The CDR3 length is 15 residues. Trimming stripped 4 bases from V and 4 bases from J, with 12 bases between. The CDR3 reads CASSHQGGGANVLTF. CDR3 DNA: TGCGCCAGCAGCCACCAGGGTGGCGGGGCCAACGTCCTGACTTTC.

The CDR3 DNA follows: TGCAGTGCTAGAGGTTTACATTCAACTGAAGCTTTCTTT. Translation: CSARGLHSTEAFF. This chain joins TRBV20-1 and TRBJ1-1, with no clear D. Germline CDR1 is DFQATT and CDR2 is SNEGSKA (reference sequence). The length of the CDR3 is 13 residues. V gave up 1 base and J gave up 5 bases, with 11 bases separating them.

In its sample, this clonotype was seen many times. This chain joins TRBV12-3 or TRBV12-4 and TRBJ2-1; TRBD2 agrees at 14 bases. Unmatched junction bases numbered 7, after V lost 3 bases and J lost 15 bases. CDR3 size: 14 residues. The CDR3 sequence is CASSFSGLAGVRFF. DNA for the CDR3: TGTGCCAGCAGTTTTTCGGGACTAGCGGGAGTCCGGTTCTTC.

On this clonotype: Since a much larger clone is just one base distant, this may be a read error. V is TRBV12-3 or TRBV12-4 and J is TRBJ2-5, with D possibly TRBD1 on 6 matching bases. This CDR3 spans 16 amino acids. The germline V and J ends were trimmed by 5 bases and 3 bases, with 19 bases remaining between them. The CDR3 loop is CASSRGTLEGEETQYF. The DNA of the CDR3 is TGTGCCAGCAGTCGTGGGACACTCGAAGGTGAAGAGACCCAGTACTTC.

This clonotype showed up just a few times. The rearrangement uses TRBV20-1 and TRBJ1-1; D remains ambiguous. The V gene's germline CDR1 is DFQATT and CDR2 SNEGSKA (reference sequence). V was clipped by 3 bases and J by 1 base, with 12 bases between them. The CDR3 has 14 amino acids. The CDR3: CSASIWGGNTEAFF. For the CDR3, the DNA is TGCAGTGCTAGCATTTGGGGAGGGAACACTGAAGCTTTCTTT.

This clonotype was observed many times. The rearrangement links TRBV6-5 to TRBJ2-3; possibly TRBD2 for D (5 bases). Germline values: CDR1 MNHEY, CDR2 SVGAGI. V dropped 0 bases and J dropped 0 bases, with 16 bases sitting between them. The CDR3 has 18 residues. DNA for the CDR3: TGTGCCAGCAGTTACTCCGGGGTTAGGGCCACTAGCACAGATACGCAGTATTTT. Protein: CASSYSGVRATSTDTQYF.

The chain has TRBV28 and TRBJ2-1; D is perhaps TRBD2 (6 bases). V was trimmed by 6 bases and J by 3 bases, leaving 12 bases between them. CDR3 size: 14 residues. Germline V lookup: CDR1 MDHEN, CDR2 SYDVKM. The CDR3 loop is CASRGRDVYNEQFF. In DNA form, the CDR3 reads TGTGCCAGCAGGGGGCGGGACGTCTACAATGAGCAGTTCTTC.

The chain links TRBV9 to TRBJ2-7; 7 bases are shared with TRBD2. Germline values: CDR1 SGDLS, CDR2 YYNGEE. The V and J ends lost 4 bases and 4 bases, in that order; junction bases with no gene match: 8. This CDR3 spans 14 amino acids. The CDR3 region is CASSRVAGNYEQYF. The CDR3 coding sequence is TGTGCCAGCAGCCGAGTAGCGGGTAATTACGAGCAGTACTTC.

This clonotype was found a few times. The rearrangement links TRBV2 to TRBJ2-2; no clear D. The CDR3 runs to 15 residues. The V end was cut by 4 bases, the J end by 1 base, with 10 bases between. Per germline, CDR1 SNHLY and CDR2 FYNNEI. In DNA, the CDR3 is TGTGCCAGCAGTGGACAAGTCTTGAACACCGGGGAGCTGTTTTTT. The encoded protein is CASSGQVLNTGELFF. The variable domain in full, completed from reference TRBV2 and TRBJ2-2, reads EPEVTQTPSHQVTQMGQEVILRCVPISNHLYFYWYRQILGQKVEFLVSFYNNEISEKSEIFDDQFSVERPDGSNFTLKIRSTKLEDSAMYFCASSGQVLNTGELFFGEGSRLTVL.

Only one count was recorded for this clonotype. The CDR3 sequence: CASSSLSSGGYPGTQYF. The CDR3 bases are TGTGCCAGCAGCTCTTTATCCAGCGGGGGGTACCCCGGTACGCAGTATTTT. The chain recombines TRBV7-2 with TRBJ2-3; TRBD2 aligns across 9 bases. The CDR3 spans 17 residues. The trim removed 4 bases at V and 8 bases at J, leaving 16 bases unmatched. Germline V gene sequence: CDR1 SGHTA, CDR2 FQGNSA.

J is TRBJ2-7 and V is TRBV20-1, with TRBD1 matching over 9 bases. The germline V gene encodes CDR1 DFQATT and CDR2 SNEGSKA (reference sequence). After removal of 3 bases from V and 4 bases from J, the junction contained 10 bases not matched to a gene. This CDR3 spans 15 amino acids. The CDR3 DNA is TGCAGTGCTAGGTACTTGGGGACAGGGTTATACGAGCAGTACTTC. Amino acid sequence: CSARYLGTGLYEQYF.

This clonotype was recorded at least ten times. The V gene is TRBV5-1, the J gene TRBJ1-3; 10 bases line up with TRBD1. Germline lookup yields CDR1 SGHRS and CDR2 YFSETQ. Germline trimming cut 0 bases from V and 6 bases from J; bases unmatched to any gene: 3. CDR3 size: 15 residues. The CDR3 loop reads CASSLAGTGVNTIYF. CDR3 bases: TGCGCCAGCAGCTTGGCCGGGACAGGGGTAAACACCATATATTTT.

A word on this clonotype: A much larger clone differs from this one at a single base, so this may be a read error. The CDR3 bases are TGCGCCAGCAGCTTAGGACAGTCCTCTGGCTACACCTTC. Translating gives CASSLGQSSGYTF. This sequence joins TRBV5-1 and TRBJ1-2, with D possibly TRBD1 on 6 matching bases. CDR1 and CDR2 from the germline V gene are SGHRS and YFSETQ. V was cut by 2 bases and J by 7 bases, with 12 bases left in between. There are 13 residues in the CDR3.

In this sample, this clonotype turned up many times. The rearrangement joins TRBV6-5 to TRBJ2-3; 10 bases align to TRBD2. Per the germline V gene, CDR1 is MNHEY and CDR2 is SVGAGI. The ends lost 0 bases at V and 6 bases at J; junction bases unmatched: 3. The CDR3 runs 15 residues. CDR3 sequence (DNA): TGTGCCAGCAGTTACTCTAGCGGGGGGATGGATACGCAGTATTTT. It codes for CASSYSSGGMDTQYF.

The table lists this clonotype with a few counts. The chain couples TRBV7-8 to TRBJ2-7, with 9 bases aligning to TRBD1. J gave up 5 bases and V 1 base, and 6 bases lay outside the gene matches. There are 15 residues in the CDR3. Germline values: CDR1 SGHVS, CDR2 FQNEAQ. This CDR3 reads CASSLGGTGLNEQYF. The CDR3 bases are TGTGCCAGCAGCTTAGGTGGGACAGGGCTCAACGAGCAGTACTTC.

This clonotype was detected ten times or more. In DNA form, the CDR3 reads TGTGCCAGCAGGACAGTACAGGATTCTGGGGCCAACGTCCTGACTTTC. It is translated as CASRTVQDSGANVLTF. The chain recombines TRBV12-3 or TRBV12-4 with TRBJ2-6; D is possibly TRBD1 (5 bases). With 6 bases removed from V and 1 base from J, the gap between germline ends came to 13 bases. The CDR3 is 16 residues long.

This clonotype showed up many times. The genes are TRBV29-1 and TRBJ2-1; no definite D call. Trimming stripped 3 bases from V and 1 base from J, with 4 bases between. Germline-derived CDR1 and CDR2 are SQVTM and ANQGSEA. CDR3 length equals 12 residues. The CDR3 is CSVERSYNEQFF. The CDR3 nucleotides are TGCAGCGTTGAGCGGTCCTACAATGAGCAGTTCTTC.

In its sample, this clonotype was seen many times. The chain recombines TRBV20-1 with TRBJ2-3; 11 nucleotides agree with TRBD2. Germline assignment: CDR1 DFQATT and CDR2 SNEGSKA (reference sequence). The CDR3 has 16 amino acids. Unmatched junction bases numbered 5, after V lost 0 bases and J lost 3 bases. CDR3 amino acids: CSARELAGGGTDTQYF. CDR3 DNA: TGCAGTGCTAGAGAGCTAGCGGGAGGAGGAACAGATACGCAGTATTTT.